This T cell receptor (beta chain) stems from a study of T cell responses to AZD1222 COVID-19 vaccine. Findings and limits, study-wide: Variant regions that are unmutated are reportedly the target of nearly half of spike-specific TCRs. Spike was spanned by vaccine-associated CD4 TCRs, with dominance at 160-218 and 743-854.

TCRdb's table, derived via immunoSEQ multiplex PCR, lists solely in-frame clones and lacks some. The sample yields 90,000 to 150,000 clones, 80% to 90% seen once. A remark on this clone: Its specificity is unknown.

Trimming removed 5 bases from V and 1 base from J; junction bases left unmatched: 7. CDR1 is MNHEY and CDR2 is SMNVEV in the germline V gene (reference sequence). CDR3 length equals 17 residues. V and J are TRBV27 and TRBJ1-4; 10 nucleotides align to TRBD1. This sequence was found in an adult in good health. The sequencing here drew on peripheral blood, taken on day 0 of AZD1222 vaccination. CDR3 loop: CASSGGQGVLTNEKLFF. The CDR3 DNA is TGTGCCAGCAGTGGCGGACAGGGGGTTTTAACTAATGAAAAACTGTTTTTT. Filled out from reference TRBV27 and TRBJ1-4, the complete variable domain reads EAQVTQNPRYLITVTGKKLTVTCSQNMNHEYMSWYRQDPGLGLRQIYYSMNVEVTDKGDVPEGYKVSRKEKRNFPLILESPSPNQTSLYFCASSGGQGVLTNEKLFFGSGTQLSVL.